The rows below give T cell receptor beta chains drawn from one sample of a study of T cell repertoires in cytomegalovirus infection. These receptors are not linked to any known antigen. TCRdb re-analysed the reads in MiXCR, keeping a single row per CDR3 protein. The repertoire holds roughly 100,000 distinct CDR3 sequences, around 40% seen once, with around 74% in the top ten. Source: CD8+ T cells from cultured PBMCs, taken from culture after CMV antigen stimulation. These receptors were obtained from a human donor in good health (CMV status not recorded). Some clones in this sample may be carry-over from other donors' samples. Each CDR3 is given with its conserved first and last residue. The D gene is left open where the match is weak. Clone size is stated in some rows and not others, as once, few, many or a class when expanded.

>.|.|TRBV6-5|TRBJ1-1
TGTGCCAGCAGTTACTCTGTGCCCAGCGTAGGAGGATTGAACACTGAAGCTTTCTTT
CASSYSVPSVGGLNTEAFF
>.|.|TRBV7-9|TRBJ2-1
TGTGCCAGCAGCTTAGACCAGGACCCAAACAATGAGCAGTTCTTC
CASSLDQDPNNEQFF
>.|many|TRBV7-2|TRBJ2-1
TGTGCCAGCAGCCGGCTAGCCAATGAGCAGTTCTTC
CASSRLANEQFF
>.|few|TRBV7-8|TRBJ1-5
TGTGCCAGCAGCTCCTCTCTATGGACAGACAATCAGCCCCAGCATTTT
CASSSSLWTDNQPQHF
>TRBD2|.|TRBV11-2|TRBJ2-3
TGTGCCAGCAGCCGCGATGATAGCGGGGGGCCGTTAGATACGCAGTATTTT
CASSRDDSGGPLDTQYF
>.|few|TRBV12-3/TRBV12-4|TRBJ1-1
TGTGCCAGCAGAGCGGGGGGAGCTGAAGCTTTCTTT
CASRAGGAEAFF
>.|.|TRBV27|TRBJ2-7
TGTGCCAGCGGGGAGGCCTACGAGCAGTACTTC
CASGEAYEQYF
>.|.|TRBV7-2|TRBJ2-7
TGTGCCAGCAGCTTAGCCCCGGGGAGCTCCTACGAGCAGTACTTC
CASSLAPGSSYEQYF
>.|.|TRBV2|TRBJ1-3
TGTGCCAGCAGGCAGGGTTCGAGCTCTGGAAACACCATATATTTT
CASRQGSSSGNTIYF
>TRBD1|.|TRBV6-1|TRBJ1-1
TGTGCCAGCAGACTAAGGGACAGGGGGAACACTGAAGCTTTCTTT
CASRLRDRGNTEAFF
>.|.|TRBV5-1|TRBJ2-7
TGCGCCAGCAGCTTTGGACCAGGGCAACTAGACGAGCAGTACTTC
CASSFGPGQLDEQYF
>TRBD2|.|TRBV28|TRBJ2-3
TGTGCCAGCAGTTTGACTAGCGGGGGGGCGACTAGCACAGATACGCAGTATTTT
CASSLTSGGATSTDTQYF
>TRBD1|.|TRBV11-2|TRBJ2-7
TGTGCCAGCAGCACGGGACAGGGGTCCCACGAGCAGTACTTC
CASSTGQGSHEQYF
>TRBD1|few|TRBV19|TRBJ2-1
TGTGCCACCGGGACAGGGGGTAATGAGCAGTTCTTC
CATGTGGNEQFF
>TRBD2|.|TRBV12-3/TRBV12-4|TRBJ2-5
TGTGCCAGCAGTTTTTTCGGGGGGGTCCAAGAGACCCAGTACTTC
CASSFFGGVQETQYF
>.|once|TRBV28|TRBJ2-1
TGTGCCAGCAGTTTTGTCTACAATGAGCAGTTCTTC
CASSFVYNEQFF
>.|.|TRBV27|TRBJ1-1
TGTGCCAGCCTGAAGGGGAACACTGAAGCTTTCTTT
CASLKGNTEAFF
>TRBD1|.|TRBV20-1|TRBJ2-7
TGCAGTGCTTCAGGAGCAGGGGGCGCCGAGCAGTACTTC
CSASGAGGAEQYF
>.|.|TRBV7-9|TRBJ2-5
TGTGCCAGCAGCTTAATCGGGGGCCAAGAGACCCAGTACTTC
CASSLIGGQETQYF
>TRBD1|.|TRBV28|TRBJ2-7
TGTGCCAGCAGCAGGGGGCTGGACGAGCAGTACTTC
CASSRGLDEQYF
>.|many|TRBV24-1|TRBJ2-1
TGTGCCACCAGTGATTTGATTGAGCAGTTCTTC
CATSDLIEQFF
>.|.|TRBV12-3/TRBV12-4|TRBJ1-1
.
CASSLGVATGSFF
>TRBD1|few|TRBV7-9|TRBJ2-7
TGTGCCAGCAGCTCCGGGACAGTCTCCTACGAGCAGTACTTC
CASSSGTVSYEQYF
>.|.|TRBV20-1|TRBJ1-2
TGCAGTGCTAGAGATTATGCAGGGTTGGGCTACACCTTC
CSARDYAGLGYTF
>.|many|TRBV12-3/TRBV12-4|TRBJ2-2
TGTGCCAGCAGCCCCGGGACGTGGACCGGGGAGCTGTTTTTT
CASSPGTWTGELFF
>TRBD1|few|TRBV12-3/TRBV12-4|TRBJ1-5
TGTGCCAGCAGCACCCTGGACAGGGAGGAAGGACAGCCCCAGCATTTT
CASSTLDREEGQPQHF
>.|.|TRBV12-3/TRBV12-4|TRBJ2-7
TGTGCCAGCAGTTACGACCGGGACGGAGCCTACGAGCAGTACTTC
CASSYDRDGAYEQYF
>TRBD2|few|TRBV7-8|TRBJ2-2
TGTGCCCTGGATCTAGCGGGGATTAACACCGGGGAGCTGTTTTTT
CALDLAGINTGELFF
>.|few|TRBV27|TRBJ1-2
TGTGCCAGCAGTTTTTCTTCGGGGGTTAACTATGGCTACACCTTC
CASSFSSGVNYGYTF
>TRBD1|.|TRBV19|TRBJ1-5
TGTGCCAGTAGTATTGACAGGGGTTGGGGTCAGCCCCAGCATTTT
CASSIDRGWGQPQHF
>.|.|TRBV7-3|TRBJ1-1
TGTGCCAGCAGCCCCTTAGGCGCAGCTGAAGCTTTCTTT
CASSPLGAAEAFF
>.|.|TRBV20-1|TRBJ2-1
TGCAGTGCTAGAGATATCCCTACTGAGCAGTTCTTC
CSARDIPTEQFF
>.|few|TRBV30|TRBJ1-1
TGTGCCTGGAGTGTACTGAACACTGAAGCTTTCTTT
CAWSVLNTEAFF
>TRBD2|.|TRBV20-1|TRBJ2-1
TGCAGTGCTCCTCCTAGCGGGGGGAACTACAATGAGCAGTTCTTC
CSAPPSGGNYNEQFF
>TRBD1|.|TRBV27|TRBJ1-1
TGTGCCAGCAGTTTAACCGGGACAGGGGGGACTGAAGCTTTCTTT
CASSLTGTGGTEAFF
>.|.|TRBV29-1|TRBJ1-2
TGCAGCTGCAGGGACCGGCAGAACTATGGCTACACCTTC
CSCRDRQNYGYTF
>.|.|TRBV28|TRBJ2-7
TGTGCCAGCAGCCTGGACTTGGGGATGGGATCCTACGAGCAGTACTTC
CASSLDLGMGSYEQYF
>.|.|TRBV6-1|TRBJ2-1
TGTGCCAGCAGCCCTAGCATCGGCTCCCATGAGCAGTTCTTC
CASSPSIGSHEQFF
>.|.|TRBV7-6|TRBJ2-5
TGTGCCAGCAGCGATAGGGAAGAGACCCAGTACTTC
CASSDREETQYF
>TRBD2|.|TRBV28|TRBJ2-7
TGTGCCAGCAGCCATAGCGGGGGGGCGGAGTACGAGCAGTACTTC
CASSHSGGAEYEQYF
>.|.|TRBV7-4|TRBJ2-5
TGTGCCAGCAGCTCCCCCCAATCTAGGGGCCAAGAGACCCAGTACTTC
CASSSPQSRGQETQYF